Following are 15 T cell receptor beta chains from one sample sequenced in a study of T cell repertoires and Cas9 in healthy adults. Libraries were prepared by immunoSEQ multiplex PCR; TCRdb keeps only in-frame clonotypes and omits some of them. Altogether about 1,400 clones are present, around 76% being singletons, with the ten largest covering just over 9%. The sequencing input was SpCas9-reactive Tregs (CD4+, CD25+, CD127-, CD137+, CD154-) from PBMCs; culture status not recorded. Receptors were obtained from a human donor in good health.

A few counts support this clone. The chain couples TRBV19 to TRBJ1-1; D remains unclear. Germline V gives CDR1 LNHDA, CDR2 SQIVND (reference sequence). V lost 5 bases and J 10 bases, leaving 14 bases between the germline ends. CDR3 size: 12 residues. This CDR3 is CASSPPPTGAFF. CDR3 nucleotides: TGTGCCAGTAGTCCACCTCCTACCGGAGCTTTCTTT.

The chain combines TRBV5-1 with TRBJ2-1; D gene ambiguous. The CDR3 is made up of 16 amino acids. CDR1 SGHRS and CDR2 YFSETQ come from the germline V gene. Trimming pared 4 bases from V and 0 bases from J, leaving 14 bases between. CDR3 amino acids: CASSPVERSSYNEQFF. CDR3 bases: TGCGCCAGCAGCCCCGTGGAGCGCAGCTCCTACAATGAGCAGTTCTTC.

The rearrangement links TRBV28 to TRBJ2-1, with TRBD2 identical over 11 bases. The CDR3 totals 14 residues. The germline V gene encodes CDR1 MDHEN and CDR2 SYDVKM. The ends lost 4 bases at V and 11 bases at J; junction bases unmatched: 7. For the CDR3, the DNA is TGTGCCAGCAGTTCTCTAGCGGGAGGCGGTCAGCAGTTCTTC. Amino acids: CASSSLAGGGQQFF.

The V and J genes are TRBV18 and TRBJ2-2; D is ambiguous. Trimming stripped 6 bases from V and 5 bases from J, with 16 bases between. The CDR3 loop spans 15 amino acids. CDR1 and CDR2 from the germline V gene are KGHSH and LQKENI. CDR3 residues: CASSPGTQRTGELFF. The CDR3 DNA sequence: TGTGCCAGCTCGCCAGGTACACAGAGAACCGGGGAGCTGTTTTTT. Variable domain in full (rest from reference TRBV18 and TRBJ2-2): NAGVMQNPRHLVRRRGQEARLRCSPMKGHSHVYWYRQLPEEGLKFMVYLQKENIIDESGMPKERFSAEFPKEGPSILRIQQVVRGDSAAYFCASSPGTQRTGELFFGEGSRLTVL.

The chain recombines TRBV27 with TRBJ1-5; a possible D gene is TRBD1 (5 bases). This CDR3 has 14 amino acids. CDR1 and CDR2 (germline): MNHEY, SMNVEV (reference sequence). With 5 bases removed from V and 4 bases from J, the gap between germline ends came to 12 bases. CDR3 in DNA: TGTGCCAGCAGTCCCGGGGACGGTAATCAGCCCCAGCATTTT. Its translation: CASSPGDGNQPQHF.

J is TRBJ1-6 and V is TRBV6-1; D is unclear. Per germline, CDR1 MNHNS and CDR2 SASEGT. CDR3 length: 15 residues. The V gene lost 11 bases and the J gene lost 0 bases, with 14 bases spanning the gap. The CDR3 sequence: CAGRAEGSYNSPLHF. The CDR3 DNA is TGTGCCGGCCGGGCGGAGGGCTCCTATAATTCACCCCTCCACTTT.

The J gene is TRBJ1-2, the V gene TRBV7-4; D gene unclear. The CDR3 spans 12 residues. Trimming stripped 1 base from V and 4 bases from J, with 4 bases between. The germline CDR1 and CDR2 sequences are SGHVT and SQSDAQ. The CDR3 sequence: CASSLGGYGYTF. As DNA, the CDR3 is TGTGCCAGCAGCTTAGGGGGCTATGGCTACACCTTC.

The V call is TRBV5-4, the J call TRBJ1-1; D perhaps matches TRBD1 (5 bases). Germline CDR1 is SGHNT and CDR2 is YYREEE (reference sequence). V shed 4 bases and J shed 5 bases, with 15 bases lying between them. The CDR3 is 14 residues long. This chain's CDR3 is CASSPRQSVTEAFF. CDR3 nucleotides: TGTGCCAGCAGCCCAAGACAGAGTGTGACTGAAGCTTTCTTT.

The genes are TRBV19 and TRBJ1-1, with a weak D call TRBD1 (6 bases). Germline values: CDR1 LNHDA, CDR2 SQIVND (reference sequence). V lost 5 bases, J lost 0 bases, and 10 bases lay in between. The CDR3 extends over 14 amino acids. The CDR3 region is CASSPTGMNTEAFF. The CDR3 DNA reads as TGTGCCAGTAGTCCCACAGGGATGAACACTGAAGCTTTCTTT.

In DNA form, the CDR3 reads TGTGCCAGCAGCTTAGGGGGCGGGGCGGAGACCGGGGAGCTGTTTTTT. Its translation is CASSLGGGAETGELFF. The chain uses TRBV7-8 and TRBJ2-2, with D tentatively TRBD2 (6 bases). Between the trimmed V and J ends, which lost 1 base and 5 bases, there was a span of 14 bases. This CDR3 contains 16 residues. Germline assignment: CDR1 SGHVS and CDR2 FQNEAQ.

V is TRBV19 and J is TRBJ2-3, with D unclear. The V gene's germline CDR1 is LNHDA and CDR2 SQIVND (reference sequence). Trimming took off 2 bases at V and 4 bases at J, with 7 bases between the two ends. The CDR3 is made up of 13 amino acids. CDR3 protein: CASSIRIPDTQYF. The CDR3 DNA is TGTGCCAGTAGTATAAGGATTCCAGATACGCAGTATTTT.

CDR3 amino acids: CASSVQGRGTGELFF. CDR3 coding DNA: TGTGCCAGCAGCGTGCAGGGGAGGGGCACCGGGGAGCTGTTTTTT. This rearrangement joins TRBV9 to TRBJ2-2, with D possibly TRBD2 on 7 matching bases. The germline V gene has CDR1 SGDLS and CDR2 YYNGEE. There are 15 residues in the CDR3. Trimming removed 2 bases at V and 4 bases at J, with 12 bases between. The full variable domain, rest sourced from reference TRBV9 and TRBJ2-2, is DSGVTQTPKHLITATGQRVTLRCSPRSGDLSVYWYQQSLDQGLQFLIQYYNGEERAKGNILERFSAQQFPDLHSELNLSSLELGDSALYFCASSVQGRGTGELFFGEGSRLTVL.

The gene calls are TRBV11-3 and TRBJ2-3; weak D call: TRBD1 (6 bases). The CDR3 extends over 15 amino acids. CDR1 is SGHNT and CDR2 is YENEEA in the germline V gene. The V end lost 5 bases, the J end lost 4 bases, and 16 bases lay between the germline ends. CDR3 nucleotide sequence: TGTGCCAGCAGCGCCCTCAGACACAGGGCAGATACGCAGTATTTT. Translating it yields CASSALRHRADTQYF.

The CDR3 nucleotides read TGTGCCAGCAGTACCCGACAGGGCCTCTATGGCTACACCTTC. It encodes CASSTRQGLYGYTF. V gene TRBV27 combines with J gene TRBJ1-2; 7 bases fit TRBD1. This CDR3 has 14 amino acids. Germline V gene data show CDR1 as MNHEY and CDR2 as SMNVEV (reference sequence). After removal of 5 bases from V and 4 bases from J, the junction contained 7 bases not matched to a gene.

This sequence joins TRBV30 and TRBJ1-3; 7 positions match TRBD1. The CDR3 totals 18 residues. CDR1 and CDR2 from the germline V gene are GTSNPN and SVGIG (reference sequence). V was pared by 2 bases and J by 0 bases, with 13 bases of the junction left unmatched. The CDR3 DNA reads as TGTGCCTGGAGTCCGAAGAGCCCGGGACAGAGCTCTGGAAACACCATATATTTT. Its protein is CAWSPKSPGQSSGNTIYF. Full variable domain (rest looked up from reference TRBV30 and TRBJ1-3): SQTIHQWPATLVQPVGSPLSLECTVEGTSNPNLYWYRQAAGRGLQLLFYSVGIGQISSEVPQNLSASRPQDRQFILSSKKLLLSDSGFYLCAWSPKSPGQSSGNTIYFGEGSWLTVV.